Listed below are T cell receptor beta chains from one sample, sequenced in a study of blood T cell repertoires in COVID-19. Produced via immunoSEQ multiplex PCR; TCRdb's table is partial and in-frame only. Among a few hundred thousand clones listed, roughly 80% were seen once. The sample was peripheral blood. These receptors originate from a woman at least 80 years old with acute or convalescent COVID-19. Both conserved end residues are part of each CDR3. A D gene is named only where the DNA matches it firmly. Only part of the rows carry a size: once, few, many, or a class if the clone is expanded.

. | TRBJ1-5 | once | TRBV5-5 | TGTGCCAGCAGCTTCGCAGGGATAGTTAGCAATCAGCCCCAGCATTTT | CASSFAGIVSNQPQHF
TRBD1 | TRBJ2-3 | . | TRBV10-3 | TGTGCCATCAGTGAGTCGCTACCGGGACAGGGATCAGATACGCAGTATTTT | CAISESLPGQGSDTQYF
TRBD2 | TRBJ2-5 | once | TRBV19 | TGTGCCAGTAGGACTAGCGGGGGGGCCCAAGAGACCCAGTACTTC | CASRTSGGAQETQYF
. | TRBJ1-2 | . | TRBV3-1/TRBV3-2 | TGTGCCAGCAGCCAAGATCGATTCCCGACAGCTAACTATGGCTACACCTTC | CASSQDRFPTANYGYTF
. | TRBJ1-2 | . | TRBV19 | TGTGCCAGTAGTATCCGCGACAGCTATGGCTACACCTTC | CASSIRDSYGYTF
. | TRBJ1-5 | . | TRBV19 | TGTGCCAGTAGTCATGACAGGAGCAATCAGCCCCAGCATTTT | CASSHDRSNQPQHF
TRBD1 | TRBJ1-2 | . | TRBV6-1 | TGTGCCAGCAGTGAAGGCGGTCCCGGGACAGGGGTAGGGGGCTACACCTTC | CASSEGGPGTGVGGYTF
TRBD1 | TRBJ2-3 | . | TRBV2 | TGTGCCAGCAGTGACGGACAGGGCACAGATACGCAGTATTTT | CASSDGQGTDTQYF
TRBD1 | TRBJ2-7 | . | TRBV10-3 | TGTGCCATCAGGGACAGGGGGCGCGGAGACCACGAGCAGTACTTC | CAIRDRGRGDHEQYF
TRBD1 | TRBJ1-4 | . | TRBV30 | TGTGCCTGGAGTGTTCAGGGGGCAGAAAAACTGTTTTTT | CAWSVQGAEKLFF
TRBD1 | TRBJ1-1 | . | TRBV29-1 | TGCAGCGTAGTGACAGGGGGAACGGGTGAAGCTTTCTTT | CSVVTGGTGEAFF
. | TRBJ1-4 | . | TRBV12-1 | TGTGCCAGCAGACCGGACAGGGGGGGGACTAATGAAAAACTGTTTTTT | CASRPDRGGTNEKLFF
TRBD1 | TRBJ2-3 | . | TRBV13 | TGTGCCAGCAGCTCGCTACAGGGGAAAGGAGGCACAGATACGCAGTATTTT | CASSSLQGKGGTDTQYF
. | TRBJ2-7 | . | TRBV6-2/TRBV6-3 | TGTGCCAGCAGTTCGGGACTCATTTCCTACGAGCAGTACTTC | CASSSGLISYEQYF
TRBD1 | TRBJ1-1 | . | TRBV25-1 | TGTGCCAGCAGTGAGGACAGGCTAATAAACACTGAAGCTTTCTTT | CASSEDRLINTEAFF
TRBD1 | TRBJ1-2 | few | TRBV3-1/TRBV3-2 | TGTGCCAGCAGCCCAGGGGGGAATGGCTACACCTTC | CASSPGGNGYTF
. | TRBJ1-5 | . | TRBV5-8 | TGTGCCAGCAGCTTGGGCAGAGTGGAGCTTACGCCCCAGCATTTT | CASSLGRVELTPQHF
. | TRBJ1-3 | . | TRBV28 | TGTGCCAGCAGTTTACACGGGACAACTGGAAACACCATATATTTT | CASSLHGTTGNTIYF
. | TRBJ1-5 | . | TRBV21-1 | TGTGCCAGCAGCAAATTGCCCGACAGGGGTAATCAGCCCCAGCATTTT | CASSKLPDRGNQPQHF
. | TRBJ2-3 | . | TRBV5-1 | TGCGCCAGCAGCTTGGACGGCAGGGTGGAAGATACGCAGTATTTT | CASSLDGRVEDTQYF
. | TRBJ1-5 | . | TRBV7-2 | TGTGCCAGCAGCTTAGGAGCAAATCAGCCCCAGCATTTT | CASSLGANQPQHF
TRBD2 | TRBJ2-2 | . | TRBV10-2 | TGCGCCAGCAGCGAACGGCGGGAGTTCACCGGGGAGCTGTTTTTT | CASSERREFTGELFF
TRBD1 | TRBJ2-3 | . | TRBV29-1 | TGCAGCGCTGAGACAGGGCCAAGCACAGATACGCAGTATTTT | CSAETGPSTDTQYF
. | TRBJ1-3 | . | TRBV7-2 | TGTGCCAGCAGTTATAACTACGCGGGGGACCCTGGAAACACCATATATTTT | CASSYNYAGDPGNTIYF
TRBD1 | TRBJ1-5 | . | TRBV3-1/TRBV3-2 | TGTGCCAGCAGCCAAGGGGGGCATGGGACAGGAGGCAATCAGCCCCAGCATTTT | CASSQGGHGTGGNQPQHF
. | TRBJ1-4 | . | TRBV7-9 | TGTGCCGCCAATAAGCCCGATTTTGATAATGAAAAACTGTTTTTT | CAANKPDFDNEKLFF
. | TRBJ1-1 | few | TRBV7-9 | TGTGCCAGCAGCCCCCCCACGGTACTTAACACTGAAGCTTTCTTT | CASSPPTVLNTEAFF
TRBD2 | TRBJ2-1 | . | TRBV6-6 | TGTGCCAGCAGTTACTCCAGACTAGCGAATGAGCAGTTCTTC | CASSYSRLANEQFF
. | TRBJ2-5 | . | TRBV30 | TGTGCCTGGAGTCGGGGAGCTGCGGAGACCCAGTACTTC | CAWSRGAAETQYF